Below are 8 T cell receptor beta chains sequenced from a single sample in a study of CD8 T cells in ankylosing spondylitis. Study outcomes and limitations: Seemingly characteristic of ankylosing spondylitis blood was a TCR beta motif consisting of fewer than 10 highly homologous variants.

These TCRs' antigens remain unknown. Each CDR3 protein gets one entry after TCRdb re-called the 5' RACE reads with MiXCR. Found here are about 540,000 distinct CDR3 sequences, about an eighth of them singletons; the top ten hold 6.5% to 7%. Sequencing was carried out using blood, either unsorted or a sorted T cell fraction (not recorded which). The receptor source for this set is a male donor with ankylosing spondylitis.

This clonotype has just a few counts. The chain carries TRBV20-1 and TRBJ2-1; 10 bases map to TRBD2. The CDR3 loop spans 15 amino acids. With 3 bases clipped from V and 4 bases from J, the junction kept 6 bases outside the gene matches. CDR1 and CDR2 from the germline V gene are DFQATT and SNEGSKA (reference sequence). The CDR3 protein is CSASFPSGSYNEQFF. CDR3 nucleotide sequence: TGCAGTGCTAGTTTTCCTAGCGGGAGTTACAATGAGCAGTTCTTC.

The CDR3 is CASSSPQGRTRVGEQYF. CDR3 coding DNA: TGTGCCAGCAGCTCCCCCCAAGGCCGGACACGGGTAGGGGAGCAGTACTTC. The chain uses TRBV7-2 and TRBJ2-7; tentatively, D is TRBD1 (5 bases). Per germline, CDR1 SGHTA and CDR2 FQGNSA. CDR3 size: 17 residues. V gave up 4 bases and J gave up 7 bases, with 26 bases separating them.

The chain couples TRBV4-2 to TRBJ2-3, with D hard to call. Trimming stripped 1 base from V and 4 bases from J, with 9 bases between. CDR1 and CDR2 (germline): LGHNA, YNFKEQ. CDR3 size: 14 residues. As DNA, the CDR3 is TGTGCCAGCAGCCAAGGGCTAGTCCCAGATACGCAGTATTTT. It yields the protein CASSQGLVPDTQYF.

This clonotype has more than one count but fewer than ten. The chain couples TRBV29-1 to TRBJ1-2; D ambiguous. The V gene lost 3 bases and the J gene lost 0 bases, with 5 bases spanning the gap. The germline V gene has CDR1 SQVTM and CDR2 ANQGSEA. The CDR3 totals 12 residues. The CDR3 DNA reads TGCAGCGTTGAGGATGCTAACTATGGCTACACCTTC. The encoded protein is CSVEDANYGYTF.

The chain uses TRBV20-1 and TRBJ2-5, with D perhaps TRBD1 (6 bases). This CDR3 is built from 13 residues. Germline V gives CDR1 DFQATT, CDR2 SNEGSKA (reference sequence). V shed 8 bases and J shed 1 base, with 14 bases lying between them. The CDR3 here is CSPLQGPQETQYF. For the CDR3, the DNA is TGCAGTCCCCTACAGGGCCCCCAAGAGACCCAGTACTTC.

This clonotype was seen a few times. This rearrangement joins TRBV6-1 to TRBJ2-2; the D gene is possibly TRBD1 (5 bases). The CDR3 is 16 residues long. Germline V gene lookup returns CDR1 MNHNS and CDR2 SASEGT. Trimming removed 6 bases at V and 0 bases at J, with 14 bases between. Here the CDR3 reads CASSPWGDTNTGELFF. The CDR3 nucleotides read TGTGCCAGCAGCCCGTGGGGCGACACGAACACCGGGGAGCTGTTTTTT.

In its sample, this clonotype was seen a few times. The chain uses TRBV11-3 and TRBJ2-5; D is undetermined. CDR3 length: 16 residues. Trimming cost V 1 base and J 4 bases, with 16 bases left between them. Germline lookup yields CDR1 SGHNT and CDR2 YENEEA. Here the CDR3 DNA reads TGTGCCAGCAGCTTAGGGGTTAGCTGGCCAGGAGAGACCCAGTACTTC. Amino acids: CASSLGVSWPGETQYF.

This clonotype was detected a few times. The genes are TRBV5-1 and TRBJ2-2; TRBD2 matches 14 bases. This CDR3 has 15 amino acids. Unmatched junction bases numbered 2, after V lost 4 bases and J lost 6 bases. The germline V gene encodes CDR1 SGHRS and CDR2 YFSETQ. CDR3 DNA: TGCGCCAGCAGCGGGGGACTAGCGGGAGCCGGGGAGCTGTTTTTT. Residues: CASSGGLAGAGELFF.